This is a list of T cell receptor beta chains from one sample in a study of radiotherapy plus CTLA-4 blockade in lung cancer. The data were produced by immunoSEQ multiplex PCR, yet TCRdb's version contains in-frame clones alone and is incomplete. The sample lists about 66,000 clones, approximately 83% occurring once. This specimen was peripheral blood, taken from a patient treated with radiotherapy plus ipilimumab. The origin of the receptors is a human donor with non-small cell lung cancer who had a partial response to radiotherapy plus ipilimumab. Both conserved end residues are part of each CDR3. Each record gives: J gene, V gene, D gene, clone size, CDR3 DNA, CDR3 protein. The D gene is left open where the match is weak. Size values are once, few and many counts, or a class for expanded clones, and some rows have none.

>TRBJ2-1|TRBV30|TRBD2|.
TGTGCCTGGAGGAAGGGCGGGAGGGATGAGCAGTTCTTC
CAWRKGGRDEQFF
>TRBJ2-2|TRBV9|.|.
TGTGCCAGCAGCGAGGGGGACCGGGGGCTGTTTTTT
CASSEGDRGLFF
>TRBJ1-4|TRBV2|.|few
TGTGCCAGCAGTGCATCACAGGGTGAAAAACTGTTTTTT
CASSASQGEKLFF
>TRBJ1-4|TRBV14|.|few
TGTGCCAGCAGCCAAGGGACAATGAATGAAAAACTGTTTTTT
CASSQGTMNEKLFF
>TRBJ1-5|TRBV28|.|.
TGTGCCAGCAGTTTACGACGAGAGGGTCAGCCCCAGCATTTT
CASSLRREGQPQHF
>TRBJ1-2|TRBV7-2|.|few
TGTGCCAGCAGCCTAGGACTCACCTATGGCTACACCTTC
CASSLGLTYGYTF
>TRBJ2-2|TRBV4-1|.|.
TGCGCCAGCAGCCAAGATCCGCAGGGGAACACCGGGGAGCTGTTTTTT
CASSQDPQGNTGELFF
>TRBJ1-5|TRBV6-4|.|.
TGTGCCAGCAGTACAGGTTCCGGTCAGCCCCAGCATTTT
CASSTGSGQPQHF
>TRBJ2-7|TRBV5-1|.|.
TGCGCCAGTGGGTTGGGAGCAAACTACGAGCAGTACTTC
CASGLGANYEQYF
>TRBJ2-7|TRBV9|.|.
TGTGCCAGCAGCCCTACGACTGCGAGCTCCTACGAGCAGTACTTC
CASSPTTASSYEQYF
>TRBJ2-1|TRBV6-1|TRBD2|.
TGTGCCAGCAGTGTTTTGGAAGCGGGAGGAGGAAATGAGCAGTTCTTC
CASSVLEAGGGNEQFF
>TRBJ1-2|TRBV20-1|.|.
TGCAGTGCTGCCGGGGTCTATGGCTACACCTTC
CSAAGVYGYTF
>TRBJ1-5|TRBV19|.|once
TGTGCCAGTAGTATCTCTCAGGGCCCGTATAGCAATCAGCCCCAGCATTTT
CASSISQGPYSNQPQHF
>TRBJ1-2|TRBV4-1|.|.
TGCGCCAGCAGCCAAGTATCGACAGGTGATGGCTACACCTTC
CASSQVSTGDGYTF
>TRBJ2-1|TRBV7-3|TRBD1|.
TGTGCCAGCAGCACCCGAGCCGGGACAGGCAACTCCTACAATGAGCAGTTCTTC
CASSTRAGTGNSYNEQFF
>TRBJ2-7|TRBV15|TRBD1|.
TGTGCCACCAGCAGAGTTGGACAGGGAGTCTACGAGCAGTACTTC
CATSRVGQGVYEQYF
>TRBJ2-7|TRBV5-6|.|.
TGTGCCAGCAGCTTGAGACTTCTCCACGAGCAGTACTTC
CASSLRLLHEQYF
>TRBJ1-3|TRBV19|.|.
TGTGCCAGTAGTATAGAAGACAGATCTGGAAACACCATATATTTT
CASSIEDRSGNTIYF
>TRBJ2-2|TRBV18|.|.
TGTGCCAGCTCAAGCGGCCCTCCGAACACCGGGGAGCTGTTTTTT
CASSSGPPNTGELFF
>TRBJ1-5|TRBV6-5|.|.
TGTGCCAGCAGGCGGACAGGCAATCAGCCCCAGCATTTT
CASRRTGNQPQHF
>TRBJ2-5|TRBV11-2|.|.
TGTGCCAGCAGCTTAGAGATAGCAGGGAAGACCCAGTACTTC
CASSLEIAGKTQYF
>TRBJ2-7|TRBV5-1|.|.
TGCGCCAGCAGCTTGGGAGGTGACTCCTACGAGCAGTACTTC
CASSLGGDSYEQYF
>TRBJ2-5|TRBV7-8|.|.
TGTGCCAGCAGCTTAGCGGGGGCTAGGGCAGAGACCCAGTACTTC
CASSLAGARAETQYF
>TRBJ1-1|TRBV7-9|.|.
TGTGCCAGCAGCTTAGTAGTGGACACTGAAGCTTTCTTT
CASSLVVDTEAFF
>TRBJ1-1|TRBV29-1|.|.
TGCAGCGCTTTCAGCATCGGGGCTTTCTTT
CSAFSIGAFF
>TRBJ2-7|TRBV6-5|TRBD1|few
TGTGCCAGCAGGCCGAGGACAGGAAGCTACGAGCAGTACTTC
CASRPRTGSYEQYF
>TRBJ1-2|TRBV9|TRBD1|.
TGTGCCAGCAGCTTTGGACAGGTTCTTAACTATGGCTACACCTTC
CASSFGQVLNYGYTF
>TRBJ2-5|TRBV30|.|.
TGTGCCTGGAACTTACTAGTCCAAGAGACCCAGTACTTC
CAWNLLVQETQYF
>TRBJ1-2|TRBV5-1|.|.
TGCGCCAGCAGCTTGGCAGGCCTCAACTATGGCTACACCTTC
CASSLAGLNYGYTF
>TRBJ1-4|TRBV5-1|.|.
TGCGCCAGCAGCTTGGGAGGCACGGATGAAAAACTGTTTTTT
CASSLGGTDEKLFF
>TRBJ2-2|TRBV19|.|.
TGTGCCAGTAGCGGTGGAGGGGGCGCTAACACCGGGGAGCTGTTTTTT
CASSGGGGANTGELFF
>TRBJ2-5|TRBV5-1|.|.
TGCGCCAGCAGCTATCAATGGGCAGGTTCCCAAGAGACCCAGTACTTC
CASSYQWAGSQETQYF
>TRBJ2-7|TRBV2|.|.
TGTGCCAGCAGTGAAGTCAACTACGAGCAGTACTTC
CASSEVNYEQYF
>TRBJ2-1|TRBV4-2|.|.
TGTGCCAGCAGCCAAGCCAGACTGACCGCGAATGAGCAGTTCTTC
CASSQARLTANEQFF